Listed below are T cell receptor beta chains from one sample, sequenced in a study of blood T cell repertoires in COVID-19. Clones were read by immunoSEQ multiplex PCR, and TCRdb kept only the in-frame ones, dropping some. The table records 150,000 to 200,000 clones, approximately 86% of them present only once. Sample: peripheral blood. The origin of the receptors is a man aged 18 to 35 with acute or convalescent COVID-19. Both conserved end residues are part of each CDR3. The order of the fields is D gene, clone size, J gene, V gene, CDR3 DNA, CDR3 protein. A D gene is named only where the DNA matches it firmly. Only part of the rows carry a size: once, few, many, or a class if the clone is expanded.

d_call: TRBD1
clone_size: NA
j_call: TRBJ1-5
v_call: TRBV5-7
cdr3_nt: TGTGCCAGCAGCTGGACATGGGACAGAACCTTGGGTCAGCCCCAGCATTTT
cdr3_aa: CASSWTWDRTLGQPQHF

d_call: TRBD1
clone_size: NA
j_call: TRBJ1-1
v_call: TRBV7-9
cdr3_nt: TGTGCCTCCCGACCGGGACAGGGTACCGCTGAAGCTTTCTTT
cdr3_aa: CASRPGQGTAEAFF

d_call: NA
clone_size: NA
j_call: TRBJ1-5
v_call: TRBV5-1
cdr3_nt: TGCGCCAGCAGCCCGGATGGGGCGACTCAGCCCCAGCATTTT
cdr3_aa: CASSPDGATQPQHF

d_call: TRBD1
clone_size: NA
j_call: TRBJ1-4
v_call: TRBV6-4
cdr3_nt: TGTGCCAGCAGTAAGACCGGGACAGGGGTAGAAAAACTGTTTTTT
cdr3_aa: CASSKTGTGVEKLFF

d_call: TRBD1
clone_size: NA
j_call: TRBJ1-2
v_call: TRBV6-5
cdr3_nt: TGTGCCAGCGGTACCCTACAGGGGAACTATGGCTACACCTTC
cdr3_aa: CASGTLQGNYGYTF

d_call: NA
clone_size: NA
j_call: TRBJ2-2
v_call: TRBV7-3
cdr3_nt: TGTGCCAGCAGCTTATTACAGGGTGCCACCGGGGAGCTGTTTTTT
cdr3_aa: CASSLLQGATGELFF

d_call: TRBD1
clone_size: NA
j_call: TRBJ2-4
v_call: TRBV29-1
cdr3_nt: TGCAGCGTTACCGGGACAGACAACATTCAGTACTTC
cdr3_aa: CSVTGTDNIQYF

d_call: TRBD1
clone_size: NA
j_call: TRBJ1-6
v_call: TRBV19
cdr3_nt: TGTGCCAGCAACGACAGGGGAAATTCACCCCTCCACTTT
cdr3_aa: CASNDRGNSPLHF

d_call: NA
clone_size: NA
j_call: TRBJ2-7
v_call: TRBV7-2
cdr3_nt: TGTGCCAGCAGCTTAGTCTTGAGGGTCGAGCAGTACTTC
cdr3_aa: CASSLVLRVEQYF

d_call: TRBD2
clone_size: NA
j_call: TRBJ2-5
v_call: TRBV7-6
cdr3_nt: TGTGCCAGCAGCTTAGGTCTAGCGGGGCTGGGCGGGGAGACCCAGTACTTC
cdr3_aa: CASSLGLAGLGGETQYF

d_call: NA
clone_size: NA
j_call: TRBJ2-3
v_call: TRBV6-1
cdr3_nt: TGTGCCAGCAGTGCGGAGGGCGGCACTCGGGGAGATACGCAGTATTTT
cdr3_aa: CASSAEGGTRGDTQYF

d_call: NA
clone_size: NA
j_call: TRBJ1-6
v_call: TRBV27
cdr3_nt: TGTGCCAGCAGTTTTTCGAGGTCGGAAAATTCACCCCTCCACTTT
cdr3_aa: CASSFSRSENSPLHF

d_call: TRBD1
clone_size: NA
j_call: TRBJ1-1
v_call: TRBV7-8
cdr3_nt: TGTGCCAGCAGCTTTACAGGGGGCTTTGGGGACACTGAAGCTTTCTTT
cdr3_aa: CASSFTGGFGDTEAFF

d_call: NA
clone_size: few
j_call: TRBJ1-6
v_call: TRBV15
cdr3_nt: TGTGCCACCAGCAGAGCGCAGCCGGGGGGTAATTCACCCCTCCACTTT
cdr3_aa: CATSRAQPGGNSPLHF